Each of the 11 T cell receptor beta chains below was sequenced from the same sample in a study of Ad26.COV2.S vaccination and SARS-CoV-2 variants. TCRdb's table, derived via immunoSEQ multiplex PCR, lists solely in-frame clones and lacks some. This table has approximately 340,000 clones, around 92% appearing once. The specimen comprised peripheral blood, sampled after recovery from COVID-19. These TCRs come from a human donor who had recovered from COVID-19.

The chain is built from TRBV6-5 and TRBJ2-7, with D uncertain. V was clipped by 4 bases and J by 4 bases, with 14 bases between them. The V gene's germline CDR1 is MNHEY and CDR2 SVGAGI. This CDR3 has 14 residues. CDR3 sequence (DNA): TGTGCCAGCAGTTCTTATGTACAGCTTTACGAGCAGTACTTC. Translated: CASSSYVQLYEQYF.

The chain couples TRBV4-1 to TRBJ2-3, with 7 bases lining up with TRBD2. Germline trimming cut 2 bases from V and 2 bases from J; bases unmatched to any gene: 7. The CDR3 covers 16 residues. Germline V CDR1 and CDR2: MGHRA, YSYEKL. In nucleotides, the CDR3 is TGCGCCAGCAGCCAATTCTCGACTAGCAACACAGATACGCAGTATTTT. Translation gives CASSQFSTSNTDTQYF.

The V and J genes are TRBV18 and TRBJ1-1; D call uncertain. Trimming removed 5 bases at V and 5 bases at J, with 15 bases between. Germline V CDR1 and CDR2: KGHSH, LQKENI. The CDR3 runs 14 residues. CDR3 residues: CASSEGSWRTEAFF. DNA of the CDR3: TGTGCCAGCTCAGAAGGGAGCTGGAGGACTGAAGCTTTCTTT.

The chain links TRBV7-6 to TRBJ2-1; D call uncertain. This CDR3 is built from 12 residues. The V gene lost 2 bases and the J gene lost 9 bases, with 8 bases spanning the gap. The germline V gene has CDR1 SGHVS and CDR2 FNYEAQ. The chain's CDR3 is CASSLQLSEQFF. Written as DNA, the CDR3 is TGTGCCAGCAGCTTACAGTTGAGTGAGCAGTTCTTC.

The chain employs TRBV4-2 and TRBJ2-5; 9 nucleotides match TRBD2. The CDR3 consists of 17 residues. CDR1 and CDR2 from the germline V gene are LGHNA and YNFKEQ. V gave up 1 base and J gave up 1 base; unmatched junction bases: 7. The CDR3 sequence is CASSQGRLAEIQETQYF. CDR3 bases: TGTGCCAGCAGCCAAGGTAGACTAGCGGAGATCCAAGAGACCCAGTACTTC.

The CDR3 coding sequence is TGTGCCAGCAGCTCGCCGGTTGTGGATACGCAGTATTTT. Protein product: CASSSPVVDTQYF. J is TRBJ2-3 and V is TRBV7-9; D is ambiguous. Germline CDR1 and CDR2: SEHNR and FQNEAQ (reference sequence). The CDR3 is made up of 13 amino acids. V lost 4 bases and J 6 bases, leaving 11 bases between the germline ends.

This clone has a single count. J is TRBJ2-1 and V is TRBV7-6; D is perhaps TRBD1 (5 bases). V lost 3 bases, J lost 7 bases, and 13 bases lay in between. The CDR3 contains 14 residues. Germline-derived CDR1 and CDR2 are SGHVS and FNYEAQ. DNA of the CDR3: TGTGCCAGCAGCTTGGGGCGATATAGGAATGAGCAGTTCTTC. Protein: CASSLGRYRNEQFF.

The CDR3 DNA follows: TGTGCCAGCAGCTGGGACCAGGGGCGGGATGAGCAGTTCTTC. Protein sequence: CASSWDQGRDEQFF. J is TRBJ2-1 and V is TRBV11-2, with TRBD1 as a possible D gene (6 bases). Trimming removed 4 bases at V and 8 bases at J, with 15 bases between. The CDR3 has 14 residues. Germline CDR1 is SGHAT and CDR2 is FQNNGV.

The chain uses TRBV4-1 and TRBJ2-2; D is tentatively TRBD1 or TRBD2 (5 bases each). The germline CDR1 and CDR2 sequences are MGHRA and YSYEKL. Trimming removed 3 bases at V and 5 bases at J, with 19 bases between. The CDR3 is made up of 17 amino acids. The CDR3 here is CASSQREFGRATGELFF. DNA of the CDR3: TGCGCCAGCAGCCAGAGGGAATTCGGCAGGGCGACCGGGGAGCTGTTTTTT.

Of note for this clone: Distinct nucleotide sequences in the sample also encode this CDR3. V and J are TRBV13 and TRBJ2-3; D not resolved. Between the trimmed V and J ends, which lost 0 bases and 4 bases, there was a span of 2 bases. The CDR3 totals 12 residues. Germline V gene lookup returns CDR1 PRHDT and CDR2 FYEKMQ (reference sequence). The CDR3: CASSLGSDTQYF. CDR3 DNA: TGTGCCAGCAGCTTAGGGTCAGATACGCAGTATTTT.

The J gene is TRBJ1-2, the V gene TRBV6-5; possible D gene TRBD1, 5 bases. The CDR3 is 15 amino acids. Germline values: CDR1 MNHEY, CDR2 SVGAGI. V lost 0 bases and J 8 bases, leaving 16 bases between the germline ends. The DNA of the CDR3 is TGTGCCAGCAGTTACTCGGCAGGGCTCGTGGAGGGCTACACCTTC. Translating it yields CASSYSAGLVEGYTF.